This is a list of T cell receptor beta chains from one sample in a study of blood T cell repertoires in COVID-19. Method: immunoSEQ multiplex PCR; TCRdb's copy keeps in-frame clones and lacks some. The profile covers 120,000 or so clones, with over 65% appearing a single time and under 4% taken by the ten largest. Sequenced: peripheral blood. Source of these receptors: a man between 60 and 75 years old with acute or convalescent COVID-19. CDR3s include the opening cysteine and the closing phenylalanine or tryptophan. The D gene is left open where the match is weak. Not every row has a clone size; where given, it reads once, few, many or a size class.

v_gene,d_gene,abundance,j_gene,CDR3aa
TRBV19,-,once,TRBJ2-7,CASSIDDRIGDEQYF
TRBV28,TRBD1,-,TRBJ2-7,CASSFGTGVSEQYF
TRBV4-3,TRBD2,-,TRBJ2-1,CASSQDPSGSTYNEQFF
TRBV30,TRBD1,-,TRBJ2-2,CAWSGQGPNTGELFF
TRBV7-9,TRBD2,-,TRBJ2-7,CASSGTSERQYF
TRBV28,TRBD1,-,TRBJ2-7,CASSLGQGLYEQYF
TRBV6-5,TRBD1,-,TRBJ1-4,CASRTTGGSEKLFF
TRBV29-1,TRBD2,-,TRBJ2-7,CSVLAGVGHEQYF
TRBV20-1,-,-,TRBJ1-6,CSAGTGHF
TRBV6-6,-,-,TRBJ2-2,CASSYPARDTGELFF
TRBV20-1,-,-,TRBJ2-7,CSARDIYEQYF
TRBV27,TRBD1,-,TRBJ2-4,CASSSSRRTGFVQNIQYF
TRBV29-1,TRBD1,-,TRBJ2-7,CSVEVGTGSYEQYF
TRBV7-3,-,once,TRBJ2-1,CASSPEGAYNEQFF
TRBV11-2,-,-,TRBJ1-4,CASSDTREKLFF
TRBV7-2,-,-,TRBJ1-6,CASSLDRANSPLHF
TRBV25-1,TRBD2,-,TRBJ2-5,CASSDSGLAETQYF
TRBV4-2,-,few,TRBJ1-4,CASSQEGAANEKLFF
TRBV7-2,-,-,TRBJ1-2,CASSPKGADYGYTF
TRBV7-3,TRBD2,-,TRBJ2-3,CASSSYGSGISGRADTQYF
TRBV27,TRBD2,-,TRBJ2-1,CASRPTSVFNEQFF
TRBV3-1/TRBV3-2,-,once,TRBJ1-2,CASSPLRQAYGYTF
TRBV7-2,-,-,TRBJ2-7,CASSLVRNSYEQYF
TRBV10-3,TRBD1,-,TRBJ1-1,CAINPGQGDTEAFF
TRBV27,TRBD2,few,TRBJ2-1,CASSPPKGLAGYEQFF
TRBV7-9,TRBD2,-,TRBJ2-5,CASTLGLAQETQYF
TRBV28,-,-,TRBJ2-7,CASSLSSVGQFYEQYF
TRBV12-3/TRBV12-4,-,-,TRBJ1-2,CASSLRGNYGYTF
TRBV7-9,TRBD1,-,TRBJ1-4,CASSQSDRVTNEKLFF
TRBV28,-,once,TRBJ2-7,CASSYSSEQYF
TRBV29-1,-,-,TRBJ2-7,CSVEDLYEQYF
TRBV28,TRBD1,-,TRBJ2-5,CASSPYRGFQETQYF
TRBV21-1,-,-,TRBJ2-2,CASSISITGELFF
TRBV5-4,-,-,TRBJ2-3,CASSFQGRSTDTQYF
TRBV5-5,-,-,TRBJ1-5,CASSQGSFLNQPQHF
TRBV18,-,-,TRBJ2-1,CASSPWVQGKDEQFF
TRBV11-2,TRBD1,-,TRBJ2-7,CASRRTVQGSLYEQYF
TRBV7-3,TRBD2,-,TRBJ2-3,CASSLRGSGGTDTQYF
TRBV6-5,-,-,TRBJ2-7,CASKRAGGYEQYF